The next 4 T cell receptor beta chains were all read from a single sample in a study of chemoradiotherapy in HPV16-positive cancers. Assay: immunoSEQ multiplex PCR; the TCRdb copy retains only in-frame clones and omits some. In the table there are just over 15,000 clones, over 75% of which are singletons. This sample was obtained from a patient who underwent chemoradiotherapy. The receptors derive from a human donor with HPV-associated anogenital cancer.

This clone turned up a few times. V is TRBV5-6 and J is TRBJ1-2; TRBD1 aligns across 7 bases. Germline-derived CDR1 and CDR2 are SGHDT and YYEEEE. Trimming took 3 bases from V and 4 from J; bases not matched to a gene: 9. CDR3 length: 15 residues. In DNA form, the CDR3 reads TGTGCCAGCAGCTCGGGTACAGGGGCCATCTATGGCTACACCTTC. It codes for CASSSGTGAIYGYTF.

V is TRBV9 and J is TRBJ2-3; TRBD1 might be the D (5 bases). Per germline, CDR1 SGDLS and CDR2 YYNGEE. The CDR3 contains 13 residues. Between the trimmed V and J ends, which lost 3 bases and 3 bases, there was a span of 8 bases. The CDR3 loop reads CASSEGITDTQYF. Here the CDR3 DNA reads TGTGCCAGCAGCGAGGGGATTACAGATACGCAGTATTTT.

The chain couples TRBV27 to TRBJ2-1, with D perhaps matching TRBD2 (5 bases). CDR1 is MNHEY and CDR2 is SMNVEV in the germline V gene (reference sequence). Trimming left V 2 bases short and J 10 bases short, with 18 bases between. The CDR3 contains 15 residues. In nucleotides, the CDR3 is TGTGCCAGCAGTTTAGATGGTAAGGGCACGGGAGAGCAGTTCTTC. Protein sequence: CASSLDGKGTGEQFF.

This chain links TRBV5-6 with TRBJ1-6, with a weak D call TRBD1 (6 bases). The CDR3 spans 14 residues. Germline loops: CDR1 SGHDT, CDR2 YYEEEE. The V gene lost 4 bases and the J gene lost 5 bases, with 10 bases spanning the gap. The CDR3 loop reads CASSRTVHNSPLHF. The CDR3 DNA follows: TGTGCCAGCAGCAGGACAGTACATAATTCACCCCTCCACTTT.